A selection of T cell receptor beta chains follows, all from one sample in a study of shared clonotypes between healthy human individuals. Data came from immunoSEQ multiplex PCR; TCRdb stores just in-frame clones and leaves some out. The data hold approximately 1.1 million clones, with approximately 80% observed a single time. Sequenced sample: memory CD4+ T cells from PBMCs. All receptors derive from a man aged 18 to 35 in good health. Some clones in this sample may be carry-over from other donors' samples. CDR3s include the opening cysteine and the closing phenylalanine or tryptophan. The order of the fields is V gene, clone size, J gene, D gene, CDR3 length, CDR3 protein, CDR3 DNA. The D gene is left open where the match is weak. Size values are once, few and many counts, or a class for expanded clones, and some rows have none.

V gene: TRBV9
clone size: NA
J gene: TRBJ2-7
D gene: TRBD2
CDR3 length: 15
CDR3 protein: CASSVYWAGGYEQYF
CDR3 DNA: TGTGCCAGCAGCGTATATTGGGCGGGGGGCTACGAGCAGTACTTC

V gene: TRBV9
clone size: NA
J gene: TRBJ1-5
D gene: NA
CDR3 length: 14
CDR3 protein: CASASGQGVQPQHF
CDR3 DNA: TGTGCCAGCGCCTCAGGGCAGGGAGTTCAGCCCCAGCATTTT

V gene: TRBV5-1
clone size: many
J gene: TRBJ2-1
D gene: NA
CDR3 length: 14
CDR3 protein: CASSKAIGNNEQFF
CDR3 DNA: TGCGCCAGCAGTAAGGCGATAGGGAACAATGAGCAGTTCTTC

V gene: TRBV30
clone size: NA
J gene: TRBJ2-1
D gene: TRBD2
CDR3 length: 15
CDR3 protein: CAWSKGLAGGLEQFF
CDR3 DNA: TGTGCCTGGAGTAAAGGACTAGCGGGGGGCCTAGAGCAGTTCTTC

V gene: TRBV14
clone size: few
J gene: TRBJ2-2
D gene: NA
CDR3 length: 17
CDR3 protein: CASSPTQGRRVTGELFF
CDR3 DNA: TGTGCCAGCAGCCCTACTCAGGGGAGGAGGGTCACCGGGGAGCTGTTTTTT

V gene: TRBV5-1
clone size: NA
J gene: TRBJ2-3
D gene: NA
CDR3 length: 14
CDR3 protein: CASSLGGRTDTQYF
CDR3 DNA: TGCGCCAGCAGCTTGGGTGGGAGGACAGATACGCAGTATTTT

V gene: TRBV7-8
clone size: NA
J gene: TRBJ2-7
D gene: TRBD1
CDR3 length: 16
CDR3 protein: CASSLEVRGPLYEQYF
CDR3 DNA: TGTGCCAGCAGCTTAGAGGTCAGGGGGCCCCTCTACGAGCAGTACTTC

V gene: TRBV9
clone size: NA
J gene: TRBJ1-2
D gene: NA
CDR3 length: 15
CDR3 protein: CASSAGTGLSYGYTF
CDR3 DNA: TGTGCCAGCAGCGCGGGTACAGGGTTGAGCTATGGCTACACCTTC

V gene: TRBV6-1
clone size: NA
J gene: TRBJ1-2
D gene: TRBD1
CDR3 length: 16
CDR3 protein: CASSEARWGRGNGYTF
CDR3 DNA: TGTGCCAGCAGTGAAGCGCGATGGGGCAGGGGGAATGGCTACACCTTC

V gene: TRBV27
clone size: NA
J gene: TRBJ2-3
D gene: TRBD1
CDR3 length: 12
CDR3 protein: CASSIQQGSQYF
CDR3 DNA: TGTGCCAGCAGTATTCAACAGGGGAGCCAGTATTTT

V gene: TRBV7-2
clone size: NA
J gene: TRBJ2-2
D gene: NA
CDR3 length: 14
CDR3 protein: CASSLLLLTGELFF
CDR3 DNA: TGTGCCAGCAGCTTATTACTCCTCACCGGGGAGCTGTTTTTT

V gene: TRBV6-5
clone size: NA
J gene: TRBJ2-3
D gene: NA
CDR3 length: 13
CDR3 protein: CASIQTGADTQYF
CDR3 DNA: TGTGCCAGCATCCAGACGGGTGCTGATACGCAGTATTTT

V gene: TRBV4-2
clone size: NA
J gene: TRBJ2-7
D gene: TRBD2
CDR3 length: 13
CDR3 protein: CASRLAGEYEQYF
CDR3 DNA: TGTGCCAGCAGACTAGCGGGAGAGTACGAGCAGTACTTC

V gene: TRBV27
clone size: once
J gene: TRBJ2-7
D gene: NA
CDR3 length: 14
CDR3 protein: CASSPRALSYEQYF
CDR3 DNA: TGTGCCAGCAGTCCCAGGGCCTTGTCCTACGAGCAGTACTTC

V gene: TRBV5-4
clone size: few
J gene: TRBJ2-3
D gene: NA
CDR3 length: 16
CDR3 protein: CASSLGGAVSTDTQYF
CDR3 DNA: TGTGCCAGCAGCTTGGGGGGGGCAGTCAGCACAGATACGCAGTATTTT

V gene: TRBV30
clone size: few
J gene: TRBJ1-5
D gene: NA
CDR3 length: 13
CDR3 protein: CAWRGLQNQPQHF
CDR3 DNA: TGTGCCTGGAGGGGACTGCAAAATCAGCCCCAGCATTTT

V gene: TRBV6-6
clone size: NA
J gene: TRBJ1-5
D gene: NA
CDR3 length: 13
CDR3 protein: CASSSRSDRPQHF
CDR3 DNA: TGTGCCAGCAGTTCCCGGAGTGACAGACCCCAGCATTTT

V gene: TRBV7-8
clone size: NA
J gene: TRBJ2-1
D gene: NA
CDR3 length: 14
CDR3 protein: CASSLFTSYNEQFF
CDR3 DNA: TGTGCCAGCAGCTTGTTCACGTCCTACAATGAGCAGTTCTTC

V gene: TRBV4-2
clone size: NA
J gene: TRBJ1-2
D gene: NA
CDR3 length: 13
CDR3 protein: CASSQDLGYGYTF
CDR3 DNA: TGTGCCAGCAGCCAAGATTTGGGCTATGGCTACACCTTC

V gene: TRBV7-8
clone size: few
J gene: TRBJ2-5
D gene: TRBD1
CDR3 length: 14
CDR3 protein: CASSLGQGVETQYF
CDR3 DNA: TGTGCCAGCAGCCTGGGACAGGGGGTGGAGACCCAGTACTTC

V gene: TRBV6-1
clone size: NA
J gene: TRBJ2-6
D gene: TRBD1
CDR3 length: 16
CDR3 protein: CASSGDRRSGANVLTF
CDR3 DNA: TGTGCCAGCAGTGGGGACAGGCGCTCTGGGGCCAACGTCCTGACTTTC

V gene: TRBV2
clone size: once
J gene: TRBJ2-1
D gene: TRBD1
CDR3 length: 15
CDR3 protein: CASSVTGGAYNEQFF
CDR3 DNA: TGTGCCAGCAGTGTCACAGGGGGCGCTTACAATGAGCAGTTCTTC

V gene: TRBV12-5
clone size: few
J gene: TRBJ1-1
D gene: TRBD1
CDR3 length: 13
CDR3 protein: CASGLQGATEAFF
CDR3 DNA: TGTGCTAGTGGTTTACAGGGGGCCACTGAAGCTTTCTTT

V gene: TRBV5-6
clone size: NA
J gene: TRBJ2-5
D gene: TRBD2
CDR3 length: 17
CDR3 protein: CASSPAPGLAGEETQYF
CDR3 DNA: TGTGCCAGCAGCCCCGCCCCGGGACTAGCGGGAGAAGAGACCCAGTACTTC

V gene: TRBV7-8
clone size: NA
J gene: TRBJ1-5
D gene: NA
CDR3 length: 14
CDR3 protein: CASSLRDGNQPQHF
CDR3 DNA: TGTGCCAGCAGCTTAAGGGACGGTAATCAGCCCCAGCATTTT

V gene: TRBV6-1
clone size: once
J gene: TRBJ1-1
D gene: TRBD1
CDR3 length: 13
CDR3 protein: CASSKTGGTEAFF
CDR3 DNA: TGTGCCAGCAGTAAGACAGGGGGCACTGAAGCTTTCTTT

V gene: TRBV6-1
clone size: NA
J gene: TRBJ1-5
D gene: NA
CDR3 length: 17
CDR3 protein: CASSDFGGGLGNQPQHF
CDR3 DNA: TGTGCCAGCAGTGATTTTGGGGGGGGGCTAGGCAATCAGCCCCAGCATTTT

V gene: TRBV4-1
clone size: few
J gene: TRBJ1-4
D gene: NA
CDR3 length: 16
CDR3 protein: CASSQVDTSTNEKLFF
CDR3 DNA: TGCGCCAGCAGCCAAGTGGACACGTCAACTAATGAAAAACTGTTTTTT

V gene: TRBV7-2
clone size: NA
J gene: TRBJ1-5
D gene: NA
CDR3 length: 16
CDR3 protein: CASSPSADYSNQPQHF
CDR3 DNA: TGTGCCAGCAGCCCGTCGGCGGACTATAGCAATCAGCCCCAGCATTTT

V gene: TRBV6-1
clone size: NA
J gene: TRBJ1-5
D gene: NA
CDR3 length: 15
CDR3 protein: CASSVTGQGNQPQHF
CDR3 DNA: TGTGCCAGCAGTGTCACAGGGCAGGGCAATCAGCCCCAGCATTTT

V gene: TRBV2
clone size: NA
J gene: TRBJ2-7
D gene: NA
CDR3 length: 13
CDR3 protein: CASSEALGREQYF
CDR3 DNA: TGTGCCAGCAGTGAAGCATTGGGGAGAGAGCAGTACTTC

V gene: TRBV7-2
clone size: once
J gene: TRBJ2-3
D gene: NA
CDR3 length: 16
CDR3 protein: CASSLNSGITGDTQYF
CDR3 DNA: TGTGCCAGCAGCTTAAATTCTGGGATCACAGGAGATACGCAGTATTTT

V gene: TRBV20-1
clone size: NA
J gene: TRBJ1-2
D gene: NA
CDR3 length: 9
CDR3 protein: CSAKNGYTF
CDR3 DNA: TGCAGTGCAAAGAATGGCTACACCTTC

V gene: TRBV18
clone size: NA
J gene: TRBJ2-3
D gene: TRBD1
CDR3 length: 16
CDR3 protein: CASSPMTGGSTDTQYF
CDR3 DNA: TGTGCCAGCTCACCAATGACAGGGGGAAGCACAGATACGCAGTATTTT

V gene: TRBV18
clone size: NA
J gene: TRBJ2-3
D gene: NA
CDR3 length: 16
CDR3 protein: CASSPPTVLSTDTQYF
CDR3 DNA: TGTGCCAGCTCACCCCCGACAGTCTTGAGCACAGATACGCAGTATTTT

V gene: TRBV9
clone size: NA
J gene: TRBJ2-1
D gene: TRBD2
CDR3 length: 15
CDR3 protein: CASSVALAGYNEQFF
CDR3 DNA: TGTGCCAGCAGCGTAGCGCTAGCGGGGTACAATGAGCAGTTCTTC

V gene: TRBV10-3
clone size: NA
J gene: TRBJ2-7
D gene: NA
CDR3 length: 14
CDR3 protein: CAISESGQNYEQYF
CDR3 DNA: TGTGCCATCAGTGAGTCGGGACAAAACTACGAGCAGTACTTC

V gene: TRBV2
clone size: NA
J gene: TRBJ2-2
D gene: TRBD1
CDR3 length: 15
CDR3 protein: CASSGGQGWIGELFF
CDR3 DNA: TGTGCCAGCAGTGGGGGACAGGGCTGGATCGGGGAGCTGTTTTTT

V gene: TRBV27
clone size: NA
J gene: TRBJ2-5
D gene: TRBD2
CDR3 length: 15
CDR3 protein: CASSLRGRAWETQYF
CDR3 DNA: TGTGCCAGCAGTTTACGGGGGAGGGCATGGGAGACCCAGTACTTC

V gene: TRBV28
clone size: NA
J gene: TRBJ2-6
D gene: NA
CDR3 length: 16
CDR3 protein: CASSPMGSTGANVLTF
CDR3 DNA: TGTGCCAGCAGTCCGATGGGGTCGACTGGGGCCAACGTCCTGACTTTC

V gene: TRBV19
clone size: NA
J gene: TRBJ1-1
D gene: TRBD1
CDR3 length: 15
CDR3 protein: CASSRDRALETEAFF
CDR3 DNA: TGTGCCAGTAGTAGGGACAGGGCCTTGGAGACTGAAGCTTTCTTT

V gene: TRBV20-1
clone size: NA
J gene: TRBJ2-7
D gene: NA
CDR3 length: 11
CDR3 protein: CSGSMTYEQYF
CDR3 DNA: TGCAGTGGTTCTATGACCTACGAGCAGTACTTC

V gene: TRBV5-4
clone size: NA
J gene: TRBJ2-2
D gene: TRBD1
CDR3 length: 13
CDR3 protein: CASSSQGYGELFF
CDR3 DNA: TGTGCCAGCAGCTCACAGGGGTACGGGGAGCTGTTTTTT

V gene: TRBV6-1
clone size: once
J gene: TRBJ1-5
D gene: TRBD1
CDR3 length: 13
CDR3 protein: CASSTQGNQPQHF
CDR3 DNA: TGTGCCAGCAGTACACAGGGGAATCAGCCCCAGCATTTT

V gene: TRBV2
clone size: NA
J gene: TRBJ2-7
D gene: TRBD1
CDR3 length: 13
CDR3 protein: CASTRTGVSEQYF
CDR3 DNA: TGTGCCAGCACCCGGACAGGGGTTAGCGAGCAGTACTTC

V gene: TRBV5-1
clone size: NA
J gene: TRBJ2-7
D gene: TRBD2
CDR3 length: 15
CDR3 protein: CASSLGTQGGYEQYF
CDR3 DNA: TGCGCCAGCAGCTTGGGGACCCAGGGAGGGTACGAGCAGTACTTC

V gene: TRBV11-2
clone size: NA
J gene: TRBJ1-1
D gene: NA
CDR3 length: 14
CDR3 protein: CASSLEGRVTEAFF
CDR3 DNA: TGTGCCAGCAGCTTAGAGGGACGTGTCACTGAAGCTTTCTTT

V gene: TRBV5-1
clone size: few
J gene: TRBJ2-7
D gene: NA
CDR3 length: 13
CDR3 protein: CASSRGPTYEQYF
CDR3 DNA: TGCGCCAGCAGCCGCGGACCCACCTACGAGCAGTACTTC

V gene: TRBV6-1
clone size: once
J gene: TRBJ1-4
D gene: NA
CDR3 length: 14
CDR3 protein: CASKEGPWGEKLFF
CDR3 DNA: TGTGCCAGTAAAGAGGGACCCTGGGGGGAAAAACTGTTTTTT

V gene: TRBV28
clone size: NA
J gene: TRBJ1-5
D gene: NA
CDR3 length: 15
CDR3 protein: CASSVGGGRNQPQHF
CDR3 DNA: TGTGCCAGCAGCGTCGGAGGGGGGCGAAATCAGCCCCAGCATTTT

V gene: TRBV5-1
clone size: NA
J gene: TRBJ2-6
D gene: NA
CDR3 length: 14
CDR3 protein: CASSPTTGANVLTF
CDR3 DNA: TGCGCCAGCAGCCCGACCACTGGGGCCAACGTCCTGACTTTC

V gene: TRBV28
clone size: NA
J gene: TRBJ1-2
D gene: NA
CDR3 length: 12
CDR3 protein: CASSLGQIAYTF
CDR3 DNA: TGTGCCAGCAGTTTAGGCCAGATCGCCTACACCTTC

V gene: TRBV6-6
clone size: few
J gene: TRBJ2-1
D gene: NA
CDR3 length: 11
CDR3 protein: CASSTGSQQFF
CDR3 DNA: TGTGCCAGCAGTACCGGGAGCCAACAGTTCTTC

V gene: TRBV15
clone size: NA
J gene: TRBJ2-7
D gene: TRBD2
CDR3 length: 17
CDR3 protein: CATSGGSGRAQGYEQYF
CDR3 DNA: TGTGCCACCAGCGGTGGAAGCGGGAGGGCCCAGGGCTACGAGCAGTACTTC

V gene: TRBV6-5
clone size: NA
J gene: TRBJ1-6
D gene: TRBD1
CDR3 length: 13
CDR3 protein: CASSETGLSPLHF
CDR3 DNA: TGTGCCAGCAGTGAGACAGGGCTTTCACCCCTCCACTTT

V gene: TRBV5-1
clone size: NA
J gene: TRBJ2-3
D gene: NA
CDR3 length: 13
CDR3 protein: CASSLEGTDTQYF
CDR3 DNA: TGCGCCAGCAGCCTAGAGGGAACAGATACGCAGTATTTT